The clone carrying this T cell receptor (beta chain) was seen just once. Its matching antigen is unknown. Data came from immunoSEQ multiplex PCR; TCRdb stores just in-frame clones and leaves some out. This table holds about 68,000 clones, approximately 85% found once. The time point was: after neoadjuvant nivolumab, at surgical resection. These newly diagnosed stage II-IVA oral cavity squamous cell carcinoma patients had no prior systemic or radiation treatment. This sample is part of a study of neoadjuvant anti-PD-1 for oral cavity cancer. Whole-study results and caveats: Pretreatment Treg/Th17 ratio correlated inversely with post-treatment tumor clonality.

From germline, CDR1 is MNHEY and CDR2 SMNVEV (reference sequence). The CDR3 runs 15 residues. Unmatched junction bases numbered 4, after V lost 2 bases and J lost 8 bases. The clonotype originates from a person aged 35-79 years with oral cavity squamous cell carcinoma. The specimen was PBMCs, collected after nivolumab (anti-PD-1) treatment. The chain has TRBV27 and TRBJ2-1; 12 bases are shared with TRBD2. CDR3 amino acids: CASSLRTSGNYEQFF. DNA of the CDR3: TGTGCCAGCAGTTTACGGACTAGCGGGAATTATGAGCAGTTCTTC.